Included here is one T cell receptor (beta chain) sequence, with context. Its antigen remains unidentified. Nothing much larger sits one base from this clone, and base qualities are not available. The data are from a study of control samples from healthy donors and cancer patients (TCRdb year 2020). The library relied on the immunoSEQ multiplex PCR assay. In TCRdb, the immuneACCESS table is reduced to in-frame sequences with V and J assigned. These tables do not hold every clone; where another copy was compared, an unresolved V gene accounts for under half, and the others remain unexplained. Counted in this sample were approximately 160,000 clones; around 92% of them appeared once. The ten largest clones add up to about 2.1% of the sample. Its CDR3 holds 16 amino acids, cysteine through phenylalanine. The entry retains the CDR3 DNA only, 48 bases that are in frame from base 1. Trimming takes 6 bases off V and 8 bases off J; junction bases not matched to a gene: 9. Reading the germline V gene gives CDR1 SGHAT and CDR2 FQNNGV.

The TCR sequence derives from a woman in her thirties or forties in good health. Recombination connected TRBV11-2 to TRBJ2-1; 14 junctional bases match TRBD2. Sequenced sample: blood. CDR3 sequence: CASRGTSGGPRDEQFF. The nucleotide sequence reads TGTGCCAGCAGGGGGACTAGCGGGGGCCCTAGGGATGAGCAGTTCTTC. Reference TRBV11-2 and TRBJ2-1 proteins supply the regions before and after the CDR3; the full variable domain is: EAGVAQSPRYKIIEKRQSVAFWCNPISGHATLYWYQQILGQGPKLLIQFQNNGVVDDSQLPKDRFSAERLKGVDSTLKIQPAKLEDSAVYLCASRGTSGGPRDEQFFGPGTRLTVL.